Sequencing of this TCR beta chain was carried out in a study of T cell repertoires in cytomegalovirus infection. Study-level information: The public TCR beta signatures pointed to both CMV infection and matching HLA type.

Using its own MiXCR run on the reads, TCRdb lists one record per CDR3 protein. The sample carries about 830,000 distinct CDR3 sequences, 30% to 35% recorded once. On this clonotype itself: The antigen is undetermined.

CDR3 length equals 19 residues. Germline V gene lookup returns CDR1 MNHEY and CDR2 SVGAGI. V was clipped by 5 bases and J by 5 bases; unmatched bases: 18. The sequences come from cultured CD8+ T cells from PBMCs, collected from culture after CMV antigen stimulation. This TCR was recovered from a human donor in good health (CMV status not recorded). Some clones in this sample may be carry-over from other donors' samples. The chain is built from TRBV6-5 and TRBJ2-2; 9 bases fit TRBD2. The CDR3 sequence: CASSPQRGAPGAGTGELFF. For the CDR3, the DNA is TGTGCCAGCAGTCCCCAGCGGGGGGCTCCCGGCGCGGGAACCGGGGAGCTGTTTTTT.